This T cell receptor beta chain was captured in a study of T-cell memory formation after mild COVID-19 (dated by TCRdb to the early 2020s). At the level of the whole study: Most TCR sequence clusters were specific to one of the two donors. The cohort was made up of two young adult volunteers, one female and one male, who were previously healthy. T-cell clones expanding and contracting after mild COVID-19 in two donors were tracked by longitudinal TCRalpha and TCRbeta repertoire sequencing.

The reads were generated on an Illumina NovaSeq 6000. Using 5'RACE with constant-segment primers, TCRalpha and TCRbeta cDNA libraries were constructed, with sample barcodes and unique molecular identifiers added in the process. RNA was extracted from every sample with Trizol reagent. Libraries were amplified in two PCR steps, with a second sample barcode and Illumina TruSeq adapters added in the second step. Sequencing of libraries was performed on an Illumina NovaSeq with 2 x 150 bp paired-end reads. Processing in the source paper ran as follows. The reads were demultiplexed and collapsed into UMI-guided consensus sequences using migec v1.2.7. Using mixcr v2.1.11, UMI consensuses were aligned to TRA and TRB V and J templates and then assembled into clonotypes. Expanded or contracted clonotypes were those called significant by both edgeR and NoisET, with noise models trained on biological replicates. For edgeR calls, the thresholds were a false discovery rate-adjusted p below 0.01 and a log2 fold-change of 1. As an exploratory analysis of dynamics, max-normalized trajectories of the 1000 most abundant clonotypes were examined by PCA with hierarchical clustering. The CD4 or CD8 phenotype of responding clones was assigned using the separately sequenced CD4+ and CD8+ repertoires. TCRdb trimmed public reads at Q25 via fastp, called clones via MiXCR and kept in-frame beta chains. Under each unique CDR3 protein, matching rows form one entry showing the most common genes and DNA. The V and J calls and clone size come from TCRdb's table, not from the authors' own analysis. This sample gives 400,000 to 500,000 distinct CDR3 sequences in total; around 19% of them show up just once. The ten top clones hold roughly 8.4% of the sample.

This clonotype appeared a few times. Its binding antigen is unknown. No much larger clone is present one base from it, and per-base qualities are unavailable. From its cysteine to its phenylalanine, the CDR3 spans 13 amino acids. Kept here is only the CDR3 DNA, which spans 39 bases and is read in frame from base 1. The germline V gene sets CDR1 to SGHRS and CDR2 to YFSETQ. A distance of 13 bases separates the germline ends of V and J, which lose 6 bases and 4 bases respectively. Results the study describes overall, beyond this receptor: SARS-CoV-2 specificity of the second-wave clones peaking on day 37 was not confirmed. The study included only a couple of mild cases, and larger cohorts that include severe cases with pre-infection samples were judged to be necessary. From day 15 to 85, contracting clones showed balanced CD4/CD8 phenotypes, whereas a second wave of clones that expanded from day 15 to 37 leaned towards CD4+. Contracting CD4+ clones were found mainly in CM and EM memory subsets, while CD8+ clones were enriched in EMRA. Some responding clones were detected in pre-infection memory, suggesting pre-existing cross-reactive memory T cells joined the SARS-CoV-2 response.

Ficoll-Paque density gradient centrifugation was used to isolate PBMCs. The V gene is TRBV5-1 and the J gene is TRBJ2-5; the D element could tentatively be TRBD1 or TRBD2, as 5 bases agree for each. The TCR sequence derives from an adult woman who had mild COVID-19 (a few samples of this study predate the infection). The sample titles of this study are shuffled in the database, so cell type and time point are left out; the donor was told from shared clones. Sequenced: PBMCs or a T cell subset sorted from them (not recorded which). The CDR3 here reads CASTEWGRETQYF. The bases read TGCGCCAGCACCGAATGGGGGAGAGAGACCCAGTACTTC.